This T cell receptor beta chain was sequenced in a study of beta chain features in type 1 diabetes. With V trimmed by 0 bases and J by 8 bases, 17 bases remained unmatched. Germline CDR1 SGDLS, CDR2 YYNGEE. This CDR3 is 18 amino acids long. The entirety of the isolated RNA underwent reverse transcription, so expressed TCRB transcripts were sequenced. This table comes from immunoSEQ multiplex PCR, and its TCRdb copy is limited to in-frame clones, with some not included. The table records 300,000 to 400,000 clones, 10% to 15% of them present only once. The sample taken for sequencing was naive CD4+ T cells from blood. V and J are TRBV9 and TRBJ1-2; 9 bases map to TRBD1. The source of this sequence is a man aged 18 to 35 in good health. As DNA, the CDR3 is TGTGCCAGCAGCGTAGACCTCATGGGACAGGGTGTTTATGGAGGCTACACCTTC. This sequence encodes CASSVDLMGQGVYGGYTF.